What follows are 10 T cell receptor beta chains derived from one specimen sequenced in a study of vaccination and CD4 T cells after COVID-19. Treatment reported: approximately nine-day PBMC culture with coronavirus spike peptide pools or control peptides (ViraFEST assay). Their recognized antigens are unknown. Cultured CD4+ T cell DNA underwent sequencing with the Oncomine TCR Beta short-read assay. TCRdb reprocessed the PCR reads via MiXCR and lists one record per CDR3 protein. The sample lists some 17,000 distinct CDR3 sequences, roughly 60% occurring once. Material: CD4+ T cells from blood, cultured in vitro, obtained after SARS-CoV-2 vaccination. These receptor sequences come from a human donor who had recovered from COVID-19.

This clonotype was observed a few times. The J gene is TRBJ2-5, the V gene TRBV20-1, with D possibly being TRBD2 (5 bases). The CDR3 extends over 15 amino acids. Trimming removed 6 bases from V and 0 bases from J, with 17 bases in between. The V gene's germline CDR1 is DFQATT and CDR2 SNEGSKA (reference sequence). CDR3 in amino acids: CSAHIPGNNQETQYF. In DNA form, the CDR3 reads TGCAGTGCCCATATACCCGGGAACAACCAAGAGACCCAGTACTTC.

The J gene is TRBJ1-1, the V gene TRBV9, with 10 bases aligning to TRBD1. Trimming removed 4 bases from V and 3 bases from J; junction bases left unmatched: 9. Germline V gives CDR1 SGDLS, CDR2 YYNGEE. The CDR3 length is 16 residues. The CDR3 DNA is TGTGCCAGCAGCCCGCGCCTCGGACAGGGGGACACTGAAGCTTTCTTT. This translates into CASSPRLGQGDTEAFF.

This clonotype showed up just once. The chain recombines TRBV7-9 with TRBJ1-2, with D uncertain. V shed 1 base and J shed 2 bases, with 5 bases lying between them. CDR1 is SEHNR and CDR2 is FQNEAQ in the germline V gene (reference sequence). This CDR3 contains 13 residues. The DNA of the CDR3 is TGTGCCAGCAGCTTAGAAGGGAACTATGGCTACACCTTC. It translates to CASSLEGNYGYTF.

The genes are TRBV7-2 and TRBJ2-2; 8 positions agree with TRBD2. J lost 7 bases, V lost 2 bases, and 0 bases had no gene match. The CDR3 has 13 residues. Looked up from germline, CDR1 is SGHTA and CDR2 is FQGNSA. CDR3 loop: CASSLLAGGELFF. The CDR3 DNA reads as TGTGCCAGCAGCTTACTAGCGGGCGGGGAGCTGTTTTTT.

The chain carries TRBV28 and TRBJ1-5; D not certain. CDR3 length: 13 amino acids. Trimming removed 2 bases at V and 4 bases at J, with 6 bases between. CDR1 and CDR2 (germline): MDHEN, SYDVKM. This CDR3 is CASSLVGNQPQHF. The CDR3 DNA sequence: TGTGCCAGCAGTTTAGTGGGTAATCAGCCCCAGCATTTT.

J is TRBJ1-2 and V is TRBV10-3; a weak D match, TRBD1 (6 bases). Trimming stripped 7 bases from V and 4 bases from J, with 13 bases between. This CDR3 contains 13 residues. The germline V gene has CDR1 ENHRY and CDR2 SYGVKD. CDR3 loop: CAITRARGYGYTF. CDR3 in DNA: TGTGCCATCACTAGGGCCAGGGGCTATGGCTACACCTTC.

This rearrangement joins TRBV25-1 to TRBJ1-2; 8 bases are shared with TRBD1. CDR3 length: 16 residues. V was pared by 1 base and J by 7 bases, with 11 bases of the junction left unmatched. Germline values: CDR1 MGHDK, CDR2 SYGVNS. CDR3 DNA: TGTGCCAGCAGTGAATTCGGGGGCAGGGGGCCAAGTGGCTACACCTTC. Translating it yields CASSEFGGRGPSGYTF.

The rearrangement uses TRBV20-1 and TRBJ2-7; D possibly uses TRBD1 or TRBD2 (6 bases each). The germline V gene has CDR1 DFQATT and CDR2 SNEGSKA (reference sequence). Trimming took off 5 bases at V and 6 bases at J, with 20 bases between the two ends. This CDR3 spans 14 amino acids. The CDR3 DNA is TGCAGTGCTGGAGTAGGGGGGCAAGTTGGCGAGCAGTACTTC. This translates into CSAGVGGQVGEQYF.

The chain couples TRBV7-2 to TRBJ2-7; 15 bases are a match to TRBD2. Trimming took 4 bases from V and 3 from J; bases not matched to a gene: 10. This CDR3 is built from 18 residues. Germline CDR1 SGHTA, CDR2 FQGNSA. In DNA, the CDR3 is TGTGCCAGCAGCTCAGACAGGACTAGCGGGGGGGCGAACTACGAGCAGTACTTC. This sequence encodes CASSSDRTSGGANYEQYF. Full variable domain (missing parts from reference TRBV7-2 and TRBJ2-7): GAGVSQSPSNKVTEKGKDVELRCDPISGHTALYWYRQSLGQGLEFLIYFQGNSAPDKSGLPSDRFSAERTGGSVSTLTIQRTQQEDSAVYLCASSSDRTSGGANYEQYFGPGTRLTVT.

This clonotype has a handful of counts. The chain couples TRBV6-5 to TRBJ2-5; D might be TRBD2 (5 bases). With 4 bases removed from V and 0 bases from J, the gap between germline ends came to 18 bases. The CDR3 spans 17 residues. CDR1 and CDR2 from the germline V gene are MNHEY and SVGAGI. The chain's CDR3 is CASSWMLGASHQETQYF. DNA of the CDR3: TGTGCCAGCAGTTGGATGTTGGGAGCTAGCCACCAAGAGACCCAGTACTTC.